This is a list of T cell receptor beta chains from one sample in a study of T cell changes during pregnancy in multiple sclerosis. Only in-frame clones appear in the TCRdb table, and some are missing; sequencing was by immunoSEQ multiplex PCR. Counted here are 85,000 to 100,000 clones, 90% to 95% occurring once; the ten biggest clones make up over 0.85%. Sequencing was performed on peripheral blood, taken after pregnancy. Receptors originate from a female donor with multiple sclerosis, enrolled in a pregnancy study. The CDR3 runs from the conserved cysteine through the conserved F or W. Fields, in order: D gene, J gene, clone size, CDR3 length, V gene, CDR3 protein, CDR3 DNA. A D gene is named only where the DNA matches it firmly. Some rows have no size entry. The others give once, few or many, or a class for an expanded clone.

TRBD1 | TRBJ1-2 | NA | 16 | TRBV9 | CASSFRDRGASHGYTF | TGTGCCAGCAGCTTCCGGGACAGGGGCGCGTCCCATGGCTACACCTTC
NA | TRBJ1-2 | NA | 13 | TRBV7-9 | CASNSLPVYGYTF | TGTGCCAGCAACAGCTTACCAGTCTATGGCTACACCTTC
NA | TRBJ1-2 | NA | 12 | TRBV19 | CASSAQEYGYTF | TGTGCCAGTAGTGCACAGGAGTATGGCTACACCTTC
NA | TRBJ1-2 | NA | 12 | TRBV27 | CASGPTHYGYTF | TGTGCCAGCGGGCCCACCCACTATGGCTACACCTTC
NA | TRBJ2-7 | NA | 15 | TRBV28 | CASSSLHRLPYEQYF | TGTGCCAGCAGTTCGCTACACAGGCTGCCCTACGAGCAGTACTTC
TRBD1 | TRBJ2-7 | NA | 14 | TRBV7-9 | CASSGGDRAYEQYF | TGTGCCAGCAGCGGTGGGGACAGGGCCTACGAGCAGTACTTC
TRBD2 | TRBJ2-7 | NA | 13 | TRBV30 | CAWALAGVYEQYF | TGTGCCTGGGCTCTAGCGGGAGTCTACGAGCAGTACTTC
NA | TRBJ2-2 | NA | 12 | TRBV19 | CASTRDPGELFF | TGTGCCAGTACACGGGATCCGGGGGAGCTGTTTTTT
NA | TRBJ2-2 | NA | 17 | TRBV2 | CASNSQGTPGRTGELFF | TGTGCCAGCAATTCCCAAGGGACCCCAGGGAGGACCGGGGAGCTGTTTTTT
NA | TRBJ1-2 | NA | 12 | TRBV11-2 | CASSLDRSGYTF | TGTGCCAGCAGCTTAGACAGGTCTGGCTACACCTTC
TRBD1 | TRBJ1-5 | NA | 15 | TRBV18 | CASSPFQGAGQPQHF | TGTGCCAGCTCACCATTCCAGGGGGCCGGTCAGCCCCAGCATTTT
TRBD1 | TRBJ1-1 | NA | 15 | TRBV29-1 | CSGTTLDRGGTEAFF | TGCAGCGGTACTACCCTGGACAGGGGAGGCACTGAAGCTTTCTTT
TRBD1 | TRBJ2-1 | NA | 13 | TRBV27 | CASSPGTGGEQFF | TGTGCCAGCAGTCCGGGGACAGGGGGTGAGCAGTTCTTC
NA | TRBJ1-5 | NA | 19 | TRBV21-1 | CASSCYFLGTPYSNQPQHF | TGTGCCAGCAGTTGTTATTTCTTAGGGACACCTTATAGCAATCAGCCCCAGCATTTT
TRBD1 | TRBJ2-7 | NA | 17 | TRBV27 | CASSFQPRQGRSYEQYF | TGTGCCAGCAGTTTCCAGCCCCGACAGGGAAGGTCCTACGAGCAGTACTTC
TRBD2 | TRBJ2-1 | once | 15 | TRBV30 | CAWSRGGRARDEQFF | TGTGCCTGGAGTAGAGGCGGGAGGGCCCGCGATGAGCAGTTCTTC
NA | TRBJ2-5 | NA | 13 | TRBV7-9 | CASSLGTAGTQYF | TGTGCCAGCAGCTTGGGGACTGCGGGGACCCAGTACTTC
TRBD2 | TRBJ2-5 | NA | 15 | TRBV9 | CASSVGVGLEETQYF | TGTGCCAGCAGCGTAGGGGTGGGACTAGAAGAGACCCAGTACTTC
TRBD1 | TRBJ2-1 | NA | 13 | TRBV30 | CAWSVVQGYEQFF | TGTGCCTGGAGTGTAGTACAGGGGTATGAGCAGTTCTTC
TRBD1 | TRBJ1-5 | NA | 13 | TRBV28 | CASNSGTGQPQHF | TGTGCCAGTAACTCCGGGACAGGGCAGCCCCAGCATTTT
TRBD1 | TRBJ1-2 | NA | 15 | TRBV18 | CASSPPNQGAGGYTF | TGTGCCAGCTCACCCCCCAATCAGGGGGCGGGTGGCTACACCTTC
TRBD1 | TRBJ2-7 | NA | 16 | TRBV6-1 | CASSEGARQGIYEQYF | TGTGCCAGCAGTGAAGGTGCCCGACAGGGAATCTACGAGCAGTACTTC
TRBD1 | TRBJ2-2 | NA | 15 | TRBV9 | CASSTDRAKGGELFF | TGTGCCAGCAGCACGGACAGGGCGAAGGGCGGGGAGCTGTTTTTT
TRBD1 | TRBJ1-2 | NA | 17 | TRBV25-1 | CASRGTGGTGGTYGYTF | TGTGCCAGCAGGGGGACTGGAGGGACAGGGGGCACCTATGGCTACACCTTC
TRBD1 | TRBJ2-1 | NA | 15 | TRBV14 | CASSHRDRGFNEQFF | TGTGCCAGCAGCCACCGGGACAGGGGGTTCAATGAGCAGTTCTTC
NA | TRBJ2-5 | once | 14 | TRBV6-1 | CASSREVSVETQYF | TGTGCCAGCAGCAGGGAGGTCAGCGTAGAGACCCAGTACTTC
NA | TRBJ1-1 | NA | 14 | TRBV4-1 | CASSQVAENTEAFF | TGCGCCAGCAGCCAAGTGGCAGAGAACACTGAAGCTTTCTTT
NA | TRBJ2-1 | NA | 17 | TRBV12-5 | CASGLVVDRSSYNEQFF | TGTGCTAGTGGTTTGGTAGTAGACAGAAGCTCCTACAATGAGCAGTTCTTC